This T cell receptor (beta chain) was documented in a study of blood T cells in healthy people across ages. The CDR3 covers 14 residues. The germline V and J ends were trimmed by 6 bases and 4 bases, with 15 bases remaining between them. The germline CDR1 and CDR2 sequences are MDHEN and SYDVKM. A second PCR of roughly 7 to 11 cycles used a sample-barcoded 5' primer and a J-beta primer mix. TCRdb reprocessed the 5' RACE reads with MiXCR, giving one entry per CDR3 protein. The sample carries about 930,000 distinct CDR3 sequences, approximately 32% recorded once. The sample, roughly 9.1 milliliters of peripheral blood, was drawn from each donor. Details on this clonotype: Its target is not known.

Points from the study as a whole: Across the age range, TCR beta diversity per million T cells fell in a roughly linear way.

These same data were also listed under a study on T cells of mothers and their children. From that second work: Biologically related mothers and children overlapped slightly more than unrelated pairs, a non-significant difference.

V usage is TRBV28 and J usage is TRBJ1-2; D gene ambiguous. This receptor was taken from a woman in her forties in good health. Input material: blood. The CDR3 here is CASRLTLISYGYTF. CDR3 nucleotide sequence: TGTGCCAGCAGGTTAACTCTGATTAGCTATGGCTACACCTTC.